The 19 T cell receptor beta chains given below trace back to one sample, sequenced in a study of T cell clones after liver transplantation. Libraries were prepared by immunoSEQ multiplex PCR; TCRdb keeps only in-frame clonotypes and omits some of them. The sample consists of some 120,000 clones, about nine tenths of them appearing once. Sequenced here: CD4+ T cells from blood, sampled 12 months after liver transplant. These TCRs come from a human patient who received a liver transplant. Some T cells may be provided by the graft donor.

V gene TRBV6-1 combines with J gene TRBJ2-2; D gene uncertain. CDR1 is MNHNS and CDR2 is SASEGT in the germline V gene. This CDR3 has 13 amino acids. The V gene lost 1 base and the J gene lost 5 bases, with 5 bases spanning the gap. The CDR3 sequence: CASSEGMTGELFF. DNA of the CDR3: TGTGCCAGCAGTGAAGGGATGACCGGGGAGCTGTTTTTT.

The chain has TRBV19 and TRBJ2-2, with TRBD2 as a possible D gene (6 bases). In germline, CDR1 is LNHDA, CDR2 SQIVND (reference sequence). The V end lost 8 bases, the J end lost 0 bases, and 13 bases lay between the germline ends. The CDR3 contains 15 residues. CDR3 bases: TGTGCCAGTCAAAAAGGCGGGACGAACACCGGGGAGCTGTTTTTT. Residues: CASQKGGTNTGELFF.

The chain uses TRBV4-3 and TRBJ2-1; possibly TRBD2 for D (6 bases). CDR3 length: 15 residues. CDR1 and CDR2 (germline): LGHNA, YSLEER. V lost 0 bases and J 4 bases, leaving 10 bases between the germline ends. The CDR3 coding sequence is TGCGCCAGCAGCCAAGAACTAGCAATATACAATGAGCAGTTCTTC. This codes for CASSQELAIYNEQFF.

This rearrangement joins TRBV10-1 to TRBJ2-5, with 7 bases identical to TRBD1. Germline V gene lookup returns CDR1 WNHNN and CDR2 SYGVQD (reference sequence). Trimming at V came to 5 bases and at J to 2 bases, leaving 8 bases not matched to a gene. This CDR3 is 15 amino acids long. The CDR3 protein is CASSRQGQVQETQYF. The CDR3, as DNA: TGCGCCAGCAGTAGGCAAGGACAGGTTCAAGAGACCCAGTACTTC.

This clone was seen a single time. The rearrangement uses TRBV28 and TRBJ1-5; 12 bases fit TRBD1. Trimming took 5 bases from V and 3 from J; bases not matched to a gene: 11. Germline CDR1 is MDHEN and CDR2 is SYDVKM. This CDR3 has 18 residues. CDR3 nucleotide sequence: TGTGCCAGCAGTGCCGGGACAGGGGGCCATCGGTACAATCAGCCCCAGCATTTT. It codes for CASSAGTGGHRYNQPQHF.

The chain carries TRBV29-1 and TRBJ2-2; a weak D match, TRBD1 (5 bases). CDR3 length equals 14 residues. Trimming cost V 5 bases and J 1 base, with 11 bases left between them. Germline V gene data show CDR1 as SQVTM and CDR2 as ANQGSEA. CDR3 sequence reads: CSVSRRENTGELFF. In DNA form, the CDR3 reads TGCAGCGTTTCCCGCAGGGAGAACACCGGGGAGCTGTTTTTT.

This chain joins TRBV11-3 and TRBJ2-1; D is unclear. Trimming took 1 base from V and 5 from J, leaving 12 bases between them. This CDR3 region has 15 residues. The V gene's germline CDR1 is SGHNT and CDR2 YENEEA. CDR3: CASSLAFSRNNEQFF. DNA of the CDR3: TGTGCCAGCAGCTTAGCTTTCTCTAGGAACAATGAGCAGTTCTTC.

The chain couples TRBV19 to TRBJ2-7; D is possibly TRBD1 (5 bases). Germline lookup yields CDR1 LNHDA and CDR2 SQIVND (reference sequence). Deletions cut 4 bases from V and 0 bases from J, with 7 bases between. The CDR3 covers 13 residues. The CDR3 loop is CASSKTVSYEQYF. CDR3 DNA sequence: TGTGCCAGTAGTAAGACAGTCTCCTACGAGCAGTACTTC.

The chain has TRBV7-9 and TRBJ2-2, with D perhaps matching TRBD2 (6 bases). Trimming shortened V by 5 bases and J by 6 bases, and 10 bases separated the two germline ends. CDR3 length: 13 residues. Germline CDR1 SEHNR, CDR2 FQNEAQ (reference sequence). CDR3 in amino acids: CASSPRLAGELFF. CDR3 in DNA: TGTGCCAGCAGCCCCAGACTAGCCGGGGAGCTGTTTTTT.

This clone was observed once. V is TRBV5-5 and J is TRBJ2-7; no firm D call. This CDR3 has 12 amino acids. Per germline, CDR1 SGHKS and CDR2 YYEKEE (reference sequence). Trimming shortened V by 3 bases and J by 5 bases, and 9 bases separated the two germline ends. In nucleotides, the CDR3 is TGTGCCAGCAGCTGGGCCCCGGACGAGCAGTACTTC. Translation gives CASSWAPDEQYF.

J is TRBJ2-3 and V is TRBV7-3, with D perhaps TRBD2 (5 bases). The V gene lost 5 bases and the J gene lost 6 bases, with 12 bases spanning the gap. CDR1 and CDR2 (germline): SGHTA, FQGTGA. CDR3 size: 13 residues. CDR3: CASSQGSTDTQYF. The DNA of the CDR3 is TGTGCCAGCAGCCAAGGGAGTACTGATACGCAGTATTTT.

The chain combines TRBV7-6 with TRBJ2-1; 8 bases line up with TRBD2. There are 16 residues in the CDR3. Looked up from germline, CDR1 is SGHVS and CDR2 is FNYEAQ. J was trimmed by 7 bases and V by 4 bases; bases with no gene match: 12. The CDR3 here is CASSSQTGGPVNEQFF. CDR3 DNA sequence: TGTGCCAGCAGCTCCCAGACGGGAGGGCCCGTGAATGAGCAGTTCTTC. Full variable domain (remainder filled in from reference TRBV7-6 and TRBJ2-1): GAGVSQSPRYKVTKRGQDVALRCDPISGHVSLYWYRQALGQGPEFLTYFNYEAQQDKSGLPNDRFSAERPEGSISTLTIQRTEQRDSAMYRCASSSQTGGPVNEQFFGPGTRLTVL.

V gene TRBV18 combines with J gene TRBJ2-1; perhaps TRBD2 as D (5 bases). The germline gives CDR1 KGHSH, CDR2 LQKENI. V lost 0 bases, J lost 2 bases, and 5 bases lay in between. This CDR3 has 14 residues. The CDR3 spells CASSPPSAYNEQFF. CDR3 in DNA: TGTGCCAGCTCACCACCTAGCGCCTACAATGAGCAGTTCTTC.

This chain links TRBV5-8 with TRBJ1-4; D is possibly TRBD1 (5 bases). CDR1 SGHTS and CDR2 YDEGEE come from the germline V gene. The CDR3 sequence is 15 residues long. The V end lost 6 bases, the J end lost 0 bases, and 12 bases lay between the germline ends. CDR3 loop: CASNSGGTTNEKLFF. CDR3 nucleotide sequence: TGTGCCAGCAACTCGGGGGGGACAACTAATGAAAAACTGTTTTTT.

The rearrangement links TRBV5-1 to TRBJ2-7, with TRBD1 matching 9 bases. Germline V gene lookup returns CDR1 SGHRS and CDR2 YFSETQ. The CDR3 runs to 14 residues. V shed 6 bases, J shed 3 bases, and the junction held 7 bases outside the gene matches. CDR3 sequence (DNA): TGCGCCAGCAAGACCGGGACAGGGAACTACGAGCAGTACTTC. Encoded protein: CASKTGTGNYEQYF.

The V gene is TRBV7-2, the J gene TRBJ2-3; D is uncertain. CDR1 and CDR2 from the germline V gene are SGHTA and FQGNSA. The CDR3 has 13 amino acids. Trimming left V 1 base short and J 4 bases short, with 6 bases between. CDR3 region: CASSLVVPDTQYF. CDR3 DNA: TGTGCCAGCAGCTTAGTGGTACCAGATACGCAGTATTTT. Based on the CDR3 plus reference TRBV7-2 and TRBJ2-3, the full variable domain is GAGVSQSPSNKVTEKGKDVELRCDPISGHTALYWYRQSLGQGLEFLIYFQGNSAPDKSGLPSDRFSAERTGGSVSTLTIQRTQQEDSAVYLCASSLVVPDTQYFGPGTRLTVL.

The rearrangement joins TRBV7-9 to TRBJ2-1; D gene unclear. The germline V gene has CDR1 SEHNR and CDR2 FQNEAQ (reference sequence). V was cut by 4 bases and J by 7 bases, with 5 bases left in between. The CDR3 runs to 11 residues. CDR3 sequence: CASSSRNEQFF. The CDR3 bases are TGTGCCAGCAGCTCCCGGAATGAGCAGTTCTTC.

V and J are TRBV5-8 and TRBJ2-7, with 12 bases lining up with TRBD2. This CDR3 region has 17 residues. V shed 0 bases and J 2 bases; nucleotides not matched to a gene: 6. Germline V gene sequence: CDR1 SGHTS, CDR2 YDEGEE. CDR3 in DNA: TGTGCCAGCAGCTTGGTCCCTAGCGGGAGGGCCGCCTACGAGCAGTACTTC. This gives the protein CASSLVPSGRAAYEQYF.

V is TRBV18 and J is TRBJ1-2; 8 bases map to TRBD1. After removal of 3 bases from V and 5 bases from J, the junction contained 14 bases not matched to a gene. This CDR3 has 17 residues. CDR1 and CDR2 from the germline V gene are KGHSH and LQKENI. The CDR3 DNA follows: TGTGCCAGCTCACCCTTACCGGGACAGGCCCTACCGTATGGCTACACCTTC. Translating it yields CASSPLPGQALPYGYTF.